What follows are 10 T cell receptor beta chains derived from one specimen sequenced in a study of blood T cell repertoires in COVID-19 (dated by TCRdb to about 2020). The library was built by means of the immunoSEQ multiplex PCR assay. This immuneACCESS table, as held by TCRdb, lists in-frame sequences with V and J called but not all clones. Of the missing ones, under half trace to an unresolved V gene in checked studies; the others have no known cause. The sample table contains a few hundred thousand clones; only one count was recorded for about 85% of them. Around 6.3% of the sample lies in the top ten. The sequencing input was PBMCs or T cells enriched from blood (not recorded which). All receptors derive from a woman in her fifties or sixties who had been exposed to COVID-19.

The CDR3 nucleotides read TGTGCCAGCAGCTTCAGGGGTTATGGCTACACCTTC. This gives the protein CASSFRGYGYTF. The chain couples TRBV7-9 to TRBJ1-2; D perhaps matches TRBD1 (6 bases). Trimming removed 3 bases at V and 5 bases at J, with 7 bases between. The CDR3 is 12 amino acids. Per the germline V gene, CDR1 is SEHNR and CDR2 is FQNEAQ (reference sequence).

The CDR3: CASSEATMNTEAFF. CDR3 DNA sequence: TGCGCCAGCAGCGAGGCAACGATGAACACTGAAGCTTTCTTT. This chain joins TRBV5-1 and TRBJ1-1; no definite D call. The CDR3 consists of 14 residues. V lost 4 bases to trimming and J lost 0 bases, with 10 bases between them. Germline V lookup: CDR1 SGHRS, CDR2 YFSETQ.

This chain uses TRBV7-9 with TRBJ2-3; D possibly corresponds to TRBD2 (5 bases). V was trimmed by 4 bases and J by 5 bases, leaving 16 bases between them. The germline V gene encodes CDR1 SEHNR and CDR2 FQNEAQ (reference sequence). The CDR3 is 15 residues long. The CDR3 DNA sequence: TGTGCCAGCAGCTCCAAGAGGGTAGCTGGAGATACGCAGTATTTT. Translating gives CASSSKRVAGDTQYF.

This clone has only one observation. CDR3 protein: CASSSGGNTGELFF. CDR3 DNA: TGTGCCAGCAGCTCGGGGGGGAACACCGGGGAGCTGTTTTTT. This rearrangement joins TRBV7-6 to TRBJ2-2; 7 nucleotides agree with TRBD2. With 4 bases clipped from V and 1 base from J, the junction kept 0 bases outside the gene matches. This CDR3 is 14 amino acids long. From germline, CDR1 is SGHVS and CDR2 FNYEAQ. The full variable domain, rest sourced from reference TRBV7-6 and TRBJ2-2, is GAGVSQSPRYKVTKRGQDVALRCDPISGHVSLYWYRQALGQGPEFLTYFNYEAQQDKSGLPNDRFSAERPEGSISTLTIQRTEQRDSAMYRCASSSGGNTGELFFGEGSRLTVL.

The rearrangement joins TRBV19 to TRBJ2-2, with D maybe TRBD2 (5 bases). Per the germline V gene, CDR1 is LNHDA and CDR2 is SQIVND (reference sequence). The V end was cut by 6 bases, the J end by 1 base, with 12 bases between. The CDR3 is 15 residues long. Here the CDR3 reads CASSLLGRNTGELFF. CDR3 DNA: TGTGCCAGTAGCCTGCTTGGGAGGAACACCGGGGAGCTGTTTTTT.

Written as DNA, the CDR3 is TGTGCCAGCAGTTACGAGGGAACAGATACGCAGTATTTT. This sequence encodes CASSYEGTDTQYF. The chain couples TRBV6-5 to TRBJ2-3; D may be TRBD2 (5 bases). CDR1 is MNHEY and CDR2 is SVGAGI in the germline V gene. The CDR3 extends over 13 amino acids. The germline V and J ends were trimmed by 2 bases and 3 bases, with 6 bases remaining between them.

This clone was recorded only once. The chain joins TRBV19 to TRBJ1-2, with 8 nucleotides matching TRBD1. This CDR3 is built from 15 residues. V gave up 5 bases and J gave up 5 bases; unmatched junction bases: 10. The germline CDR1 and CDR2 sequences are LNHDA and SQIVND (reference sequence). CDR3 DNA sequence: TGTGCCAGTAGTCCGTCGACAGGGGTCCCTTATGGCTACACCTTC. Translating gives CASSPSTGVPYGYTF.

The chain's CDR3 is CASSRTGQANQPQHF. The CDR3, as DNA: TGTGCCAGCAGCCGGACAGGCCAGGCCAATCAGCCCCAGCATTTT. This chain uses TRBV2 with TRBJ1-5; the match to TRBD1 covers 7 bases. The CDR3 is 15 residues long. Germline CDR1 reads SNHLY; CDR2 reads FYNNEI. Trimming cost V 6 bases and J 3 bases; bases outside gene matches: 8.

The rearrangement links TRBV7-2 to TRBJ2-7; D may be TRBD1 (6 bases). Deletions cut 5 bases from V and 6 bases from J, with 11 bases between. From germline, CDR1 is SGHTA and CDR2 FQGNSA. This CDR3 is built from 12 residues. The CDR3 region has the DNA TGTGCCAGCAGCCAACCCAGGGGCGAGCAGTACTTC. Translated: CASSQPRGEQYF.

The chain links TRBV7-2 to TRBJ2-1, with 11 bases lining up with TRBD2. The CDR3 is made up of 14 amino acids. Trimming cost V 5 bases and J 9 bases; bases outside gene matches: 6. The germline gives CDR1 SGHTA, CDR2 FQGNSA. The CDR3 is CASSLSGGAGEQFF. The CDR3 nucleotides are TGTGCCAGCAGCCTTAGCGGGGGGGCCGGTGAGCAGTTCTTC. The variable domain in full, with the rest retrieved from reference TRBV7-2 and TRBJ2-1, is GAGVSQSPSNKVTEKGKDVELRCDPISGHTALYWYRQSLGQGLEFLIYFQGNSAPDKSGLPSDRFSAERTGGSVSTLTIQRTQQEDSAVYLCASSLSGGAGEQFFGPGTRLTVL.